What follows are 7 T cell receptor beta chains derived from one specimen sequenced in a study of blood T cell repertoires in COVID-19. Assay used: immunoSEQ multiplex PCR; TCRdb lists only in-frame clones, some missing. The table shows roughly 200,000 clones, with around 90% occurring only once. The sample consisted of peripheral blood. These receptor sequences come from a man aged 40-49 years with active or convalescent COVID-19.

This clone was picked up a small number of times. V usage is TRBV13 and J usage is TRBJ1-2; weak D call: TRBD1 (5 bases). The length of the CDR3 is 15 residues. Trimming removed 5 bases at V and 1 base at J, with 14 bases between. Germline assignment: CDR1 PRHDT and CDR2 FYEKMQ (reference sequence). The CDR3 DNA reads as TGTGCCAGCAGCCGAGACAGAACTATTAACTATGGCTACACCTTC. Amino acids: CASSRDRTINYGYTF. Full variable domain (missing parts from reference TRBV13 and TRBJ1-2): AAGVIQSPRHLIKEKRETATLKCYPIPRHDTVYWYQQGPGQDPQFLISFYEKMQSDKGSIPDRFSAQQFSDYHSELNMSSLELGDSALYFCASSRDRTINYGYTFGSGTRLTVV.

The V call is TRBV6-6, the J call TRBJ1-5, with D possibly TRBD1 on 5 matching bases. The CDR3 runs 14 residues. Germline V gene sequence: CDR1 MNHNY, CDR2 SVGAGI (reference sequence). V lost 9 bases and J 6 bases, leaving 18 bases between the germline ends. CDR3: CASFGRANSQPQHF. The CDR3 DNA reads as TGTGCCAGTTTTGGCAGGGCTAATTCTCAGCCCCAGCATTTT.

The chain is built from TRBV24-1 and TRBJ2-3, with 10 bases that match TRBD2. CDR3 length: 17 amino acids. The J segment lost 6 bases and the V segment lost 4 bases, leaving 12 bases of the junction unmatched. Germline CDR1 reads KGHDR; CDR2 reads SFDVKD. CDR3 protein: CATSDGIAGGGMDTQYF. The CDR3 DNA follows: TGTGCCACCAGTGACGGAATAGCGGGGGGCGGGATGGATACGCAGTATTTT.

The V and J genes are TRBV5-5 and TRBJ2-7; 7 nucleotides match TRBD2. From germline, CDR1 is SGHKS and CDR2 YYEKEE (reference sequence). The CDR3 runs 13 residues. J gave up 6 bases and V 3 bases, and 6 bases lay outside the gene matches. The CDR3 sequence: CASSSTSVGEQYF. The CDR3, as DNA: TGTGCCAGCAGCTCAACTAGCGTCGGCGAGCAGTACTTC.

This clone was found once. The J gene is TRBJ2-3, the V gene TRBV29-1; 8 positions agree with TRBD2. The junction had 5 bases not matched to a gene; V was cut back by 4 bases and J by 2 bases. Germline V lookup: CDR1 SQVTM, CDR2 ANQGSEA. The CDR3 covers 14 residues. The CDR3 DNA reads as TGCAGCGTTGCGGCGGGGGGCTACACAGATACGCAGTATTTT. This encodes CSVAAGGYTDTQYF.

The chain joins TRBV19 to TRBJ1-1; TRBD1 is a possible D gene (5 bases). The V end lost 6 bases, the J end lost 1 base, and 9 bases lay between the germline ends. The CDR3 totals 13 residues. Germline assignment: CDR1 LNHDA and CDR2 SQIVND (reference sequence). The CDR3 sequence: CASRGEANTEAFF. CDR3 bases: TGTGCCAGTAGGGGGGAGGCGAACACTGAAGCTTTCTTT.

This chain's CDR3 is CASSADSQGASSPLHF. The CDR3 DNA follows: TGTGCCAGCAGTGCCGATTCACAGGGGGCTAGTTCACCCCTCCACTTT. This chain connects TRBV2 to TRBJ1-6; 9 nucleotides match TRBD1. This CDR3 spans 16 amino acids. Germline V gene sequence: CDR1 SNHLY, CDR2 FYNNEI. The trim removed 4 bases at V and 9 bases at J, leaving 10 bases unmatched.